This T cell receptor beta chain was identified in a study of lung T cells in sarcoidosis with Löfgren's syndrome (TCRdb year 2017). At the level of the whole study: Sarcoidosis was characterized as a granulomatous disease that mainly affects the lungs and features an accumulation of CD4+ T cells in bronchoalveolar lavage fluid. The repertoire analyses were focused on Lofgren's syndrome patients.

Deletion took 3 bases off V and 4 bases off J, with a span of 18 bases between the germline ends. According to the germline V gene (reference sequence), CDR1 reads LNHDA and CDR2 reads SQIVND. Measured from the cysteine to the phenylalanine, the CDR3 is 17 residues long. The kept DNA is CDR3 alone, 51 bases in frame from the first base. The reads were generated on an Illumina MiSeq. Using fastp at Q25 and MiXCR, TCRdb reprocessed the public reads and kept productive beta chains. Records with the same CDR3 protein are collapsed into one entry carrying the most frequent genes and DNA. The sample contains 9,000 or so distinct CDR3 sequences, nearly 20% of them found a single time. The top ten clones comprise under 7.5% of the sample. TCR repertoires were profiled from CD4+ T cells obtained by bronchoalveolar lavage. This clonotype was seen at least ten times. Its binding antigen is unknown. Base qualities are not provided; no much larger clone lies one nucleotide away.

Beyond this particular receptor, the publication reports: Recognition of a sarcoidosis-associated antigen was merely suggested, with the antigen itself still putative and unidentified. Compared with control subjects, Lofgren's syndrome patients were reported to have TRAV12-1 and TRBV2 as the most expanded V gene segments. CDR3 motifs in TRAV12-1 and TRBV2 were reported to be shared across several Lofgren's syndrome patients, which suggests public CD4+ TCR repertoires. Analysis of alphabeta pairing showed that TRAV12-1 paired preferentially with TRBV2, and the TCRs formed by this pairing showed CDR3 homology.

The clonotype comes from a human donor with sarcoidosis (Löfgren's syndrome or another form), or a control subject (not recorded which). The sample comprised CD4+ T cells from bronchoalveolar lavage. The chain is assembled from TRBV19 and TRBJ1-4; tentative D gene TRBD1, with 5 bases matching. The nucleotides are TGTGCCAGTAGTATTCCGGGAACGGGGGACTTTAATGAAAAACTGTTTTTT. This is translated as CASSIPGTGDFNEKLFF.